A selection of T cell receptor beta chains follows, all from one sample in a study of cytotoxic CD8 clonotypes in ibrutinib-treated CLL. The assay was immunoSEQ multiplex PCR, and TCRdb's table has in-frame clones only and misses some. The data contain nearly 300,000 clones, around 76% of them singletons. This material consisted of PBMCs, taken at disease progression, from a patient treated with ibrutinib. Every receptor here comes from a human donor with chronic lymphocytic leukemia. The CDR3 runs from the conserved cysteine through the conserved F or W. A D gene is named only where the DNA matches it firmly. Size is stated for part of the rows, as once, few or many counts, or as a class when the clone is expanded.

D gene: TRBD1
clone size: NA
CDR3 length: 12
J gene: TRBJ1-1
V gene: TRBV6-6
CDR3 DNA: TGTGCCAGCAGTTACTCGGGACAGAAAGCTTTCTTT
CDR3 protein: CASSYSGQKAFF

D gene: NA
clone size: NA
CDR3 length: 16
J gene: TRBJ2-3
V gene: TRBV7-8
CDR3 DNA: TGTGCCAGCAGCCCCCCTATCCCCCTGGGGACAGATACGCAGTATTTT
CDR3 protein: CASSPPIPLGTDTQYF

D gene: NA
clone size: NA
CDR3 length: 13
J gene: TRBJ2-4
V gene: TRBV28
CDR3 DNA: TGTGCCAGCAGTTTCGGGACGGTCCACATTCAGTACTTC
CDR3 protein: CASSFGTVHIQYF

D gene: NA
clone size: NA
CDR3 length: 13
J gene: TRBJ1-5
V gene: TRBV15
CDR3 DNA: TGTGCCACCAGCAGGTCGGTAGGTCAGCCCCAGCATTTT
CDR3 protein: CATSRSVGQPQHF

D gene: TRBD1
clone size: NA
CDR3 length: 14
J gene: TRBJ2-7
V gene: TRBV25-1
CDR3 DNA: TGTGCCAGCACTACCGGGACAGCTTCCTACGAGCAGTACTTC
CDR3 protein: CASTTGTASYEQYF

D gene: NA
clone size: NA
CDR3 length: 13
J gene: TRBJ2-5
V gene: TRBV7-9
CDR3 DNA: TGTGCCAGCAGCTTAATGGAAATGGCGACCCAGTACTTC
CDR3 protein: CASSLMEMATQYF

D gene: TRBD1
clone size: NA
CDR3 length: 15
J gene: TRBJ2-5
V gene: TRBV28
CDR3 DNA: TGTGCCAGCAGTTCGCCCCGGACAGGGGGAGAGACCCAGTACTTC
CDR3 protein: CASSSPRTGGETQYF

D gene: NA
clone size: NA
CDR3 length: 13
J gene: TRBJ1-2
V gene: TRBV29-1
CDR3 DNA: TGCAGCGTTCGACACCAGAGGAACTATGGCTACACCTTC
CDR3 protein: CSVRHQRNYGYTF

D gene: NA
clone size: NA
CDR3 length: 15
J gene: TRBJ2-7
V gene: TRBV5-1
CDR3 DNA: TGCGCCAGCAGCACTCGGACGGGGCCGAGGGGGGAGCAGTACTTC
CDR3 protein: CASSTRTGPRGEQYF

D gene: NA
clone size: few
CDR3 length: 14
J gene: TRBJ1-6
V gene: TRBV11-2
CDR3 DNA: TGTGCCAGCAGCTTCATCCCCTTGAATTCACCCCTCCACTTT
CDR3 protein: CASSFIPLNSPLHF

D gene: TRBD2
clone size: NA
CDR3 length: 14
J gene: TRBJ2-2
V gene: TRBV6-5
CDR3 DNA: TGTGCCAGCAAGACTAGCGGGAATACCGGGGAGCTGTTTTTT
CDR3 protein: CASKTSGNTGELFF

D gene: NA
clone size: NA
CDR3 length: 15
J gene: TRBJ2-3
V gene: TRBV5-1
CDR3 DNA: TGCGCCAGCAGCTTGGTCGCTACTTTCACAGATACGCAGTATTTT
CDR3 protein: CASSLVATFTDTQYF

D gene: NA
clone size: NA
CDR3 length: 13
J gene: TRBJ2-1
V gene: TRBV19
CDR3 DNA: TGTGCCAGTAGGGTTGTGGGGGCGCATGAGCAGTTCTTC
CDR3 protein: CASRVVGAHEQFF

D gene: TRBD2
clone size: once
CDR3 length: 16
J gene: TRBJ2-7
V gene: TRBV7-9
CDR3 DNA: TGTGCCAGCAGCCGCGGACTAGCGGGGAATTCCTACGAGCAGTACTTC
CDR3 protein: CASSRGLAGNSYEQYF

D gene: NA
clone size: NA
CDR3 length: 14
J gene: TRBJ2-1
V gene: TRBV7-3
CDR3 DNA: TGTGCCAGCAGCTTAGGTCTGGCCTACAATGAGCAGTTCTTC
CDR3 protein: CASSLGLAYNEQFF

D gene: NA
clone size: once
CDR3 length: 15
J gene: TRBJ1-2
V gene: TRBV6-6
CDR3 DNA: TGTGCCAGCAGTTACACACAACACGGGAGGTATGGCTACACCTTC
CDR3 protein: CASSYTQHGRYGYTF

D gene: NA
clone size: NA
CDR3 length: 14
J gene: TRBJ2-7
V gene: TRBV19
CDR3 DNA: TGTGCCAGTACCCCCGAGCCCTTTGACTACGAGCAGTACTTC
CDR3 protein: CASTPEPFDYEQYF

D gene: NA
clone size: once
CDR3 length: 14
J gene: TRBJ2-6
V gene: TRBV7-2
CDR3 DNA: TGTGCCAGCCAGAGGGACTCTGGGGCCAACGTCCTGACTTTC
CDR3 protein: CASQRDSGANVLTF

D gene: NA
clone size: NA
CDR3 length: 15
J gene: TRBJ2-1
V gene: TRBV5-1
CDR3 DNA: TGCGCCAGCAGCATCGACTACCCCTCCTACAATGAGCAGTTCTTC
CDR3 protein: CASSIDYPSYNEQFF

D gene: TRBD1
clone size: NA
CDR3 length: 17
J gene: TRBJ1-5
V gene: TRBV2
CDR3 DNA: TGTGCCAGCAGCGCGATCAAGGGGACAGGGGGGAATCAGCCCCAGCATTTT
CDR3 protein: CASSAIKGTGGNQPQHF

D gene: NA
clone size: NA
CDR3 length: 13
J gene: TRBJ2-7
V gene: TRBV6-1
CDR3 DNA: TGTGCCAGCAGTGAAGCGCTGCGGGCAGAGCAGTACTTC
CDR3 protein: CASSEALRAEQYF

D gene: NA
clone size: NA
CDR3 length: 17
J gene: TRBJ2-5
V gene: TRBV28
CDR3 DNA: TGTGCCAGCAGTTTCCCCGACGGGGCGCGGGAACGGCAGACCCAGTACTTC
CDR3 protein: CASSFPDGARERQTQYF

D gene: TRBD2
clone size: NA
CDR3 length: 15
J gene: TRBJ2-7
V gene: TRBV11-2
CDR3 DNA: TGTGCCAGCAGCCATAGCGGGGGGCCCGCCTGGGAGCAGTACTTC
CDR3 protein: CASSHSGGPAWEQYF

D gene: NA
clone size: NA
CDR3 length: 13
J gene: TRBJ2-1
V gene: TRBV5-8
CDR3 DNA: TGTGCCAGCAGTTTGGCCTACAACAATGAGCAGTTCTTC
CDR3 protein: CASSLAYNNEQFF

D gene: NA
clone size: NA
CDR3 length: 15
J gene: TRBJ2-5
V gene: TRBV27
CDR3 DNA: TGTGCCAGCAGTGGGACGGGCAGGATCCCGGGGACCCAGTACTTC
CDR3 protein: CASSGTGRIPGTQYF

D gene: TRBD1
clone size: NA
CDR3 length: 18
J gene: TRBJ2-7
V gene: TRBV29-1
CDR3 DNA: TGCAGCGTCTCCGGGACAGTAAAGGCCTCCATATCATCCTACGAGCAGTACTTC
CDR3 protein: CSVSGTVKASISSYEQYF

D gene: NA
clone size: NA
CDR3 length: 16
J gene: TRBJ2-2
V gene: TRBV19
CDR3 DNA: TGTGCCAGTAGCCGTGAAAGGGGCGCTGACACCGGGGAGCTGTTTTTT
CDR3 protein: CASSRERGADTGELFF

D gene: NA
clone size: once
CDR3 length: 15
J gene: TRBJ1-2
V gene: TRBV28
CDR3 DNA: TGTGCCAGCAGTACAATGCCCCTGAGGAGGGGAGGTCCCACCTTC
CDR3 protein: CASSTMPLRRGGPTF

D gene: NA
clone size: few
CDR3 length: 16
J gene: TRBJ1-2
V gene: TRBV6-5
CDR3 DNA: TGTGCCAGCAGTTACTCGGGGTGGGTGAGGGCCTATGGCTACACCTTC
CDR3 protein: CASSYSGWVRAYGYTF

D gene: NA
clone size: once
CDR3 length: 15
J gene: TRBJ2-7
V gene: TRBV7-9
CDR3 DNA: TGTGCCAGCAGCCTCACTCGGTCTCGAATGGACGAGCAGTACTTC
CDR3 protein: CASSLTRSRMDEQYF

D gene: NA
clone size: few
CDR3 length: 12
J gene: TRBJ2-7
V gene: TRBV2
CDR3 DNA: TGTGCCAGCAGTGAAGGGAGTCCTGAGCAGTACTTC
CDR3 protein: CASSEGSPEQYF

D gene: TRBD1
clone size: NA
CDR3 length: 16
J gene: TRBJ1-2
V gene: TRBV7-2
CDR3 DNA: TGTGCCAGCAGCCTACCCCTTGGACAGGGGAGCTATGGCTACACCTTC
CDR3 protein: CASSLPLGQGSYGYTF

D gene: NA
clone size: NA
CDR3 length: 14
J gene: TRBJ2-3
V gene: TRBV7-8
CDR3 DNA: TGTGCCAGCAGCTTATTGTTTGGCGAGGATACGCAGTATTTT
CDR3 protein: CASSLLFGEDTQYF

D gene: TRBD1
clone size: NA
CDR3 length: 16
J gene: TRBJ1-2
V gene: TRBV4-1
CDR3 DNA: TGCGCCAGCAGCCAAGAAGCCCCTCAGGGGGGCTATGGCTACACCTTC
CDR3 protein: CASSQEAPQGGYGYTF

D gene: NA
clone size: few
CDR3 length: 14
J gene: TRBJ2-2
V gene: TRBV18
CDR3 DNA: TGTGCCAGCTCACCCATCCCGTACACCGGGGAGCTGTTTTTT
CDR3 protein: CASSPIPYTGELFF

D gene: NA
clone size: NA
CDR3 length: 16
J gene: TRBJ2-7
V gene: TRBV11-2
CDR3 DNA: TGTGCCAGCAGCTTAGTAGCAGGGGGAGGGACCTACGAGCAGTACTTC
CDR3 protein: CASSLVAGGGTYEQYF

D gene: TRBD2
clone size: NA
CDR3 length: 16
J gene: TRBJ2-1
V gene: TRBV12-5
CDR3 DNA: TGTGCTAGTGGTTTTTTGGCGGGAGGCCGTGGGGATGAGCAGTTCTTC
CDR3 protein: CASGFLAGGRGDEQFF

D gene: TRBD2
clone size: NA
CDR3 length: 16
J gene: TRBJ2-1
V gene: TRBV9
CDR3 DNA: TGTGCCAGCAGGCAGCCCCCCGACGGACTAGCGAATGAGCAGTTCTTC
CDR3 protein: CASRQPPDGLANEQFF